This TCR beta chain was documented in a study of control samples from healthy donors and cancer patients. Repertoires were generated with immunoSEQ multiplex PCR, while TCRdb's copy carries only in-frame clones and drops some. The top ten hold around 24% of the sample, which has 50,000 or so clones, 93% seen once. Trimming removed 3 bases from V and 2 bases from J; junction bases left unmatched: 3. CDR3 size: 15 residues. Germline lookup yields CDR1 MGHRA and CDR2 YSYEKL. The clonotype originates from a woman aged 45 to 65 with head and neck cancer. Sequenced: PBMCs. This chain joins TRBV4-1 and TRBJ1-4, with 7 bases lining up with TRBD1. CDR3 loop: CASSQTGSTNEKLFF. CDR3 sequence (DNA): TGCGCCAGCAGCCAGACAGGGTCGACTAATGAAAAACTGTTTTTT.